Listed below are T cell receptor beta chains from one sample, sequenced in a study of T cell responses to AZD1222 COVID-19 vaccine. Using immunoSEQ multiplex PCR, the repertoire was profiled, and TCRdb retains in-frame clones only, with some absent. The repertoire includes 150,000 or so clones, 93% of them detected once, and 5.1% sits in the top ten. Sequenced material: peripheral blood, taken on day 0 of AZD1222 vaccination. The source of these receptors is an adult in good health. Each CDR3 is given with its conserved first and last residue. Each record gives: clone size, CDR3 length, J gene, D gene, V gene, CDR3 DNA, CDR3 protein. A D gene is named only where the DNA matches it firmly. The size field is filled for only some rows; it gives once, few, many or a size class.

clone_size: -
cdr3_length: 15
j_call: TRBJ1-4
d_call: TRBD1
v_call: TRBV5-1
cdr3_nt: TGCGCCAGCAGCAACCCGGACAGGGGTAATGAAAAACTGTTTTTT
cdr3_aa: CASSNPDRGNEKLFF

clone_size: -
cdr3_length: 13
j_call: TRBJ2-1
d_call: -
v_call: TRBV30
cdr3_nt: TGTGCCTGGAGTGTAGGGCAGGTTAATGAGCAGTTCTTC
cdr3_aa: CAWSVGQVNEQFF

clone_size: -
cdr3_length: 15
j_call: TRBJ2-3
d_call: -
v_call: TRBV28
cdr3_nt: TGTGCCAGCAGTTTTCAGGGGGGAGTGGGAGATACGCAGTATTTT
cdr3_aa: CASSFQGGVGDTQYF

clone_size: -
cdr3_length: 12
j_call: TRBJ2-2
d_call: -
v_call: TRBV6-5
cdr3_nt: TGTGCCAGCAATGGCAGGGCCGGGGAGCTGTTTTTT
cdr3_aa: CASNGRAGELFF

clone_size: -
cdr3_length: 16
j_call: TRBJ1-3
d_call: -
v_call: TRBV12-1
cdr3_nt: TGTGCCAGCAGCTTTGCGTGGACAGGCTCTGGAAACACCATATATTTT
cdr3_aa: CASSFAWTGSGNTIYF

clone_size: -
cdr3_length: 17
j_call: TRBJ1-5
d_call: -
v_call: TRBV5-8
cdr3_nt: TGTGCCAGCAGCTTGCCACCCGTAGATTATAGCAATCAGCCCCAGCATTTT
cdr3_aa: CASSLPPVDYSNQPQHF

clone_size: -
cdr3_length: 10
j_call: TRBJ1-5
d_call: -
v_call: TRBV19
cdr3_nt: TGTGCCAGTGGGCTTCAGCCCCAGCATTTT
cdr3_aa: CASGLQPQHF

clone_size: -
cdr3_length: 14
j_call: TRBJ1-4
d_call: -
v_call: TRBV5-1
cdr3_nt: TGCGCCAGCAGCTTGGAGGGGAACGGGGAAAAACTGTTTTTT
cdr3_aa: CASSLEGNGEKLFF

clone_size: -
cdr3_length: 13
j_call: TRBJ1-1
d_call: -
v_call: TRBV6-5
cdr3_nt: TGTGCCAGCAGTCGGGGGGAGAACACTGAAGCTTTCTTT
cdr3_aa: CASSRGENTEAFF

clone_size: few
cdr3_length: 13
j_call: TRBJ1-4
d_call: -
v_call: TRBV5-1
cdr3_nt: TGCGCCAGCAGGGACAGCGGGCATGAAAAACTGTTTTTT
cdr3_aa: CASRDSGHEKLFF

clone_size: -
cdr3_length: 17
j_call: TRBJ2-3
d_call: TRBD2
v_call: TRBV5-8
cdr3_nt: TGTGCCAGCAGCCTCCGACCACTAGCGGGAATCACAGATACGCAGTATTTT
cdr3_aa: CASSLRPLAGITDTQYF